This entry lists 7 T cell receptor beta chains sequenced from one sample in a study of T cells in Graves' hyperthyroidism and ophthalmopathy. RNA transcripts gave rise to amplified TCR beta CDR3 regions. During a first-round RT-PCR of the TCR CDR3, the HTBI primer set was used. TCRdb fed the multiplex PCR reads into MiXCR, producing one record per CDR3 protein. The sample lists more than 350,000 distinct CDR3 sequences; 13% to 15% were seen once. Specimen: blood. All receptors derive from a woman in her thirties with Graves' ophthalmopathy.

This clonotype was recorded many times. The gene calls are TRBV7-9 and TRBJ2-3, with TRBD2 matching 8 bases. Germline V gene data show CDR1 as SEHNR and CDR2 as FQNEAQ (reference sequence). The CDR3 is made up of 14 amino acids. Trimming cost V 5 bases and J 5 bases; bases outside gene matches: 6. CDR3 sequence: CASSAPAGVDTQYF. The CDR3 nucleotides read TGTGCCAGCAGCGCCCCAGCGGGGGTAGATACGCAGTATTTT.

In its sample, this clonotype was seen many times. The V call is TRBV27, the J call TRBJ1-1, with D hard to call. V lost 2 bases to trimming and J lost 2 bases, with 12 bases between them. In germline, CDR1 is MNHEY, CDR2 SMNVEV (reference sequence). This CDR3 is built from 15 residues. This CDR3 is CASSLKWQDNTEAFF. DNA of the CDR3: TGTGCCAGCAGTTTAAAGTGGCAAGATAACACTGAAGCTTTCTTT.

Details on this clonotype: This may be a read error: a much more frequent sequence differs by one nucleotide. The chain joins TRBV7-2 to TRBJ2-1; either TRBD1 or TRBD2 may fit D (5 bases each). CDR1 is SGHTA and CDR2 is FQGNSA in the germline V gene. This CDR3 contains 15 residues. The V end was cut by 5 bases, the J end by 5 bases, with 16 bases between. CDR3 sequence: CASSLPGTPDNEQFF. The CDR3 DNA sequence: TGTGCCAGCAGCCTACCCGGGACCCCAGACAATGAGCAGTTCTTC.

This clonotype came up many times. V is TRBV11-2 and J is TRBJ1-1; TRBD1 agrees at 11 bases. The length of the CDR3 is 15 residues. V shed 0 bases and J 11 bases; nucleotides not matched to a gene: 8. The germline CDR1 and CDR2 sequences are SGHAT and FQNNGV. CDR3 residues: CASSLDLRTGGSAFF. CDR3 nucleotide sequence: TGTGCCAGCAGCTTAGATCTCCGGACAGGGGGCTCGGCTTTCTTT.

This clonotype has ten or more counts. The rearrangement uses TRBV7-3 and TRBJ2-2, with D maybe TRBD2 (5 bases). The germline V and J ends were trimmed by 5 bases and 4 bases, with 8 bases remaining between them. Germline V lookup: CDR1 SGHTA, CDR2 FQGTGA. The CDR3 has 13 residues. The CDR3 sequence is CASSPRVTGELFF. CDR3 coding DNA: TGTGCCAGCAGCCCGCGGGTCACCGGGGAGCTGTTTTTT.

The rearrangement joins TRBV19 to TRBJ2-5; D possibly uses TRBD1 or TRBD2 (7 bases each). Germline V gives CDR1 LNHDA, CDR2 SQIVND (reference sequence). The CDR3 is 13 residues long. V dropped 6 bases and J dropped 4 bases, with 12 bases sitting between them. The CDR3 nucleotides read TGTGCCAGTAGAACCAGGGGGGGAGAGACCCAGTACTTC. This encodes CASRTRGGETQYF.

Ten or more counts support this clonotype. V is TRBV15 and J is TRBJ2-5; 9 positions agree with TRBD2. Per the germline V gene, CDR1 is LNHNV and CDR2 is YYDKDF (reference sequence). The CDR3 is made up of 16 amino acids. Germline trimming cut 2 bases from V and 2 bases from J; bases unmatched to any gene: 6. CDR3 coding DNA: TGTGCCACCAGCAGATTAGCGGGGGCGAAACAAGAGACCCAGTACTTC. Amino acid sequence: CATSRLAGAKQETQYF.